A single sample gave rise to the 13 T cell receptor beta chains below, sequenced in a study of CD8+ T cells in alopecia areata. Described treatment: oral pan-JAK inhibitor, 5-10 mg twice daily. RNA extraction was followed by reverse transcription into cDNA, which acted as the sequencing template. The data were produced by immunoSEQ multiplex PCR, yet TCRdb's version contains in-frame clones alone and is incomplete. The sample includes about 110,000 clones, roughly three fifths seen only once; the top ten take more than 9%. Sequencing was performed on CD8+ T cells sorted from blood, taken at week 24, from a patient treated with tofacitinib. The receptors stem from a human donor with alopecia areata.

This clone has just a few counts. The chain combines TRBV12-5 with TRBJ1-5, with a weak D call TRBD1 (6 bases). CDR3 length: 12 amino acids. Germline V gene lookup returns CDR1 LGHNT and CDR2 FRNRAP. Trimming left V 9 bases short and J 9 bases short, with 15 bases between. The CDR3 loop is CASVTGNWPQHF. CDR3 bases: TGTGCTAGCGTCACAGGGAATTGGCCCCAGCATTTT.

The genes are TRBV30 and TRBJ2-7; 7 nucleotides align to TRBD2. Germline-derived CDR1 and CDR2 are GTSNPN and SVGIG (reference sequence). J was trimmed by 3 bases and V by 3 bases; bases with no gene match: 5. This CDR3 has 13 amino acids. CDR3 region: CAWSSSGFYEQYF. The CDR3 DNA follows: TGTGCCTGGAGCTCTAGCGGATTCTACGAGCAGTACTTC.

This chain joins TRBV6-4 and TRBJ2-5, with TRBD2 identical over 9 bases. V was pared by 0 bases and J by 13 bases, with 6 bases of the junction left unmatched. This CDR3 spans 13 amino acids. Per the germline V gene, CDR1 is MRHNA and CDR2 is SNTAGT. The DNA of the CDR3 is TGTGCCAGCAGTGACTCGGGGACTAGCTCACTGTACTTC. It encodes CASSDSGTSSLYF.

For the CDR3, the DNA is TGCGCCAGCAGTCAATCGTCTGGCCGACAGGGGGATTATGAGCAGTTCTTC. Amino acid sequence: CASSQSSGRQGDYEQFF. The chain is built from TRBV23-1 and TRBJ2-1, with TRBD1 matching over 9 bases. TRBV23-1 is treated as an ORF (open reading frame) with a function not yet certain. The CDR3 is made up of 17 amino acids. V lost 0 bases and J lost 8; bases outside the gene matches: 11.

The sample holds a few counts of this clone. The chain combines TRBV19 with TRBJ2-5, with a possible D match to TRBD1 (6 bases). This CDR3 contains 13 residues. V lost 11 bases to trimming and J lost 4 bases, with 17 bases between them. The germline gives CDR1 LNHDA, CDR2 SQIVND (reference sequence). CDR3 coding DNA: TGTGCCTCACACCACAGGGAAGGAGAGACCCAGTACTTC. Translating gives CASHHREGETQYF.

This clone was recorded a few times. The genes are TRBV29-1 and TRBJ2-7; the D is unclear. Looked up from germline, CDR1 is SQVTM and CDR2 is ANQGSEA. The CDR3 spans 14 residues. With 1 base removed from V and 4 bases from J, the gap between germline ends came to 14 bases. CDR3 nucleotides: TGCAGCGTTGAAGGTCGGGTGCCGCCTTACGAGCAGTACTTC. It yields the protein CSVEGRVPPYEQYF.

A few counts support this clone. The rearrangement uses TRBV4-3 and TRBJ1-2; weak D call: TRBD1 (5 bases). Per the germline V gene, CDR1 is LGHNA and CDR2 is YSLEER. Trimming took 0 bases from V and 3 from J, leaving 8 bases between them. The CDR3 sequence is 14 residues long. The CDR3 sequence: CASSQERGYYGYTF. DNA for the CDR3: TGCGCCAGCAGCCAAGAGCGGGGGTACTATGGCTACACCTTC.

This clone was seen once. This chain uses TRBV5-6 with TRBJ1-1; D call uncertain. This CDR3 region has 13 residues. The V gene's germline CDR1 is SGHDT and CDR2 YYEEEE. The germline V and J ends were trimmed by 4 bases and 3 bases, with 10 bases remaining between them. CDR3 loop: CASSLGPYTEAFF. For the CDR3, the DNA is TGTGCCAGCAGCCTAGGACCCTACACTGAAGCTTTCTTT.

The rearrangement links TRBV15 to TRBJ1-4; D is unresolved. This CDR3 is built from 15 residues. With 1 base removed from V and 0 bases from J, the gap between germline ends came to 6 bases. Germline V gene data show CDR1 as LNHNV and CDR2 as YYDKDF (reference sequence). The CDR3 bases are TGTGCCACCAGCAGAGGGTTATCAACTAATGAAAAACTGTTTTTT. It codes for CATSRGLSTNEKLFF.

This clone appeared a few times. The CDR3 reads CASSLGGGETQYF. CDR3 in DNA: TGTGCCAGCAGCTTGGGGGGCGGGGAGACCCAGTACTTC. The rearrangement links TRBV7-6 to TRBJ2-5; D tentatively reads TRBD1 or TRBD2 (6 bases each). The CDR3 totals 13 residues. The V and J ends lost 3 bases and 5 bases respectively, with 10 bases between them. The germline gives CDR1 SGHVS, CDR2 FNYEAQ. Based on the CDR3 plus reference TRBV7-6 and TRBJ2-5, the full variable domain is GAGVSQSPRYKVTKRGQDVALRCDPISGHVSLYWYRQALGQGPEFLTYFNYEAQQDKSGLPNDRFSAERPEGSISTLTIQRTEQRDSAMYRCASSLGGGETQYFGPGTRLLVL.

V usage is TRBV23-1 and J usage is TRBJ1-5; TRBD1 aligns across 10 bases. TRBV23-1 falls under the ORF class, with uncertain function. The V gene end was trimmed by 6 bases and the J gene end by 7 bases; junction bases not matched to a gene: 6. The CDR3 has 14 residues. The CDR3 region is CASSRGQGEQPQHF. CDR3 sequence (DNA): TGCGCCAGCAGCCGTGGACAGGGGGAACAGCCCCAGCATTTT.

The rearrangement uses TRBV5-6 and TRBJ1-5; TRBD1 is a possible D gene (5 bases). Trimming removed 3 bases from V and 6 bases from J, with 7 bases in between. Looked up from germline, CDR1 is SGHDT and CDR2 is YYEEEE. The CDR3 runs 12 residues. CDR3 amino acids: CASSYDSQPQHF. CDR3 in DNA: TGTGCCAGCAGCTATGACAGTCAGCCCCAGCATTTT.

This clone was observed a few times. J is TRBJ1-1 and V is TRBV29-1; D is uncertain. This CDR3 contains 11 residues. Trimming shortened V by 6 bases and J by 4 bases, and 9 bases separated the two germline ends. In germline, CDR1 is SQVTM, CDR2 ANQGSEA. In DNA form, the CDR3 reads TGCAGCGTAGCTACGGGCACTGAAGCTTTCTTT. It encodes CSVATGTEAFF. Combining the CDR3 with reference TRBV29-1 and TRBJ1-1 gives the whole variable domain SAVISQKPSRDICQRGTSLTIQCQVDSQVTMMFWYRQQPGQSLTLIATANQGSEATYESGFVIDKFPISRPNLTFSTLTVSNMSPEDSSIYLCSVATGTEAFFGQGTRLTVV.